Below, 27 T cell receptor beta chains from the same sample are listed, as sequenced in a study of T cell repertoires in cytomegalovirus infection. TCRdb redid the calling of the reads with MiXCR, one entry per CDR3 protein. Here the sample spans fewer than 550,000 distinct CDR3 sequences, about 33% being singletons. The sequencing sample was made of PBMCs. These receptors originate from a human donor in good health (CMV status not recorded). Some clones in this sample may be carry-over from other donors' samples.

Ten or more counts support this clonotype. This chain uses TRBV10-3 with TRBJ1-1, with 7 bases aligning to TRBD1. The CDR3 has 14 residues. CDR1 ENHRY and CDR2 SYGVKD come from the germline V gene. Trimming took 5 bases from V and 5 from J; bases not matched to a gene: 8. The CDR3 sequence: CAISRDSGGTEAFF. The CDR3 bases are TGTGCCATCAGTAGGGACAGCGGGGGGACTGAAGCTTTCTTT.

In this sample, this clonotype turned up many times. This sequence joins TRBV7-3 and TRBJ2-5, with no clear D. The V end was cut by 5 bases, the J end by 0 bases, with 7 bases between. The CDR3 has 13 amino acids. Germline V gives CDR1 SGHTA, CDR2 FQGTGA. CDR3 nucleotides: TGTGCCAGCAGCACTATGTACCAAGAGACCCAGTACTTC. This gives the protein CASSTMYQETQYF.

This clonotype was detected only a few times. The rearrangement links TRBV27 to TRBJ2-1; 9 nucleotides agree with TRBD2. The junction had 9 bases not matched to a gene; V was cut back by 6 bases and J by 0 bases. The CDR3 consists of 17 residues. Germline-derived CDR1 and CDR2 are MNHEY and SMNVEV (reference sequence). The CDR3 here is CASSPAGGPSSYNEQFF. The CDR3 DNA sequence: TGTGCCAGCAGCCCCGCGGGGGGGCCGAGCTCCTACAATGAGCAGTTCTTC.

This clonotype showed up many times. This rearrangement joins TRBV5-1 to TRBJ1-6; a possible D gene is TRBD1 (5 bases). Germline CDR1 reads SGHRS; CDR2 reads YFSETQ. Trimming left V 1 base short and J 0 bases short, with 11 bases between. The CDR3 length is 17 residues. The CDR3 DNA is TGCGCCAGCAGCTTGCGGCCAGGGAGCTCCTATAATTCACCCCTCCACTTT. It specifies CASSLRPGSSYNSPLHF. The variable domain in full, completed from reference TRBV5-1 and TRBJ1-6, reads KAGVTQTPRYLIKTRGQQVTLSCSPISGHRSVSWYQQTPGQGLQFLFEYFSETQRNKGNFPGRFSGRQFSNSRSEMNVSTLELGDSALYLCASSLRPGSSYNSPLHFGNGTRLTVT.

In this sample, this clonotype turned up a few times. The V and J genes are TRBV6-2 or TRBV6-3 and TRBJ1-4; no firm D call. The CDR3 is made up of 15 amino acids. Looked up from germline, CDR1 is MNHEY and CDR2 is SVGEGT. The V end was cut by 2 bases, the J end by 7 bases, with 14 bases between. The CDR3 sequence is CASSYRPGQPEKLFF. For the CDR3, the DNA is TGTGCCAGCAGTTACCGGCCCGGCCAGCCTGAAAAACTGTTTTTT.

The table lists this clonotype with many counts. The chain has TRBV7-2 and TRBJ2-7; 13 bases line up with TRBD2. V was clipped by 4 bases and J by 3 bases; unmatched bases: 6. CDR1 and CDR2 from the germline V gene are SGHTA and FQGNSA. This CDR3 is 16 amino acids long. The chain's CDR3 is CASSWTSGGLIYEQYF. CDR3 sequence (DNA): TGTGCCAGCAGCTGGACTAGCGGGGGCCTAATCTACGAGCAGTACTTC. Variable domain in full (rest from reference TRBV7-2 and TRBJ2-7): GAGVSQSPSNKVTEKGKDVELRCDPISGHTALYWYRQSLGQGLEFLIYFQGNSAPDKSGLPSDRFSAERTGGSVSTLTIQRTQQEDSAVYLCASSWTSGGLIYEQYFGPGTRLTVT.

This clonotype was seen only a few times. This chain connects TRBV6-1 to TRBJ2-1; D is perhaps TRBD1 or TRBD2 (6 bases each). V gave up 5 bases and J gave up 9 bases, with 14 bases separating them. CDR3 size: 13 residues. In germline, CDR1 is MNHNS, CDR2 SASEGT. This chain's CDR3 is CASSRGERTEQFF. The CDR3 nucleotides read TGTGCCAGCAGTAGGGGGGAACGGACTGAGCAGTTCTTC.

This clonotype was counted a few times. This chain connects TRBV6-6 to TRBJ2-2, with 7 positions matching TRBD2. With V trimmed by 2 bases and J by 5 bases, 2 bases remained unmatched. The V gene's germline CDR1 is MNHNY and CDR2 SVGAGI (reference sequence). This CDR3 has 14 residues. CDR3 amino acids: CASSYLGGTGELFF. DNA of the CDR3: TGTGCCAGCAGTTACCTGGGGGGGACCGGGGAGCTGTTTTTT.

In its sample, this clonotype was seen a few times. This rearrangement joins TRBV6-2 or TRBV6-3 to TRBJ2-1; TRBD2 matches at 15 bases. This CDR3 region has 16 residues. V shed 5 bases, J shed 10 bases, and the junction held 9 bases outside the gene matches. The germline V gene encodes CDR1 MNHEY and CDR2 SVGEGT. The CDR3 bases are TGTGCCAGCAGTCCCGGGACTAGCGGGGGGATTTGGGAGCAGTTCTTC. It specifies CASSPGTSGGIWEQFF.

This clonotype was recorded many times. The chain employs TRBV4-1 and TRBJ1-2; weak D call: TRBD1 (6 bases). Germline V gene data show CDR1 as MGHRA and CDR2 as YSYEKL. The CDR3 is 17 residues long. Trimming removed 0 bases from V and 4 bases from J, with 18 bases in between. CDR3 bases: TGCGCCAGCAGCCAAGAAGCTGGGACAAAGATTTTCTATGGCTACACCTTC. It translates to CASSQEAGTKIFYGYTF.

The chain employs TRBV6-6 and TRBJ1-4, with TRBD1 identical over 7 bases. The V gene end was trimmed by 5 bases and the J gene end by 8 bases; junction bases not matched to a gene: 11. The CDR3 totals 15 residues. The germline CDR1 and CDR2 sequences are MNHNY and SVGAGI (reference sequence). CDR3 in amino acids: CASSPQSTGYEKLFF. The DNA of the CDR3 is TGTGCCAGCAGTCCTCAGTCGACAGGGTACGAAAAACTGTTTTTT.

This clonotype appeared a few times. This chain connects TRBV12-3 or TRBV12-4 to TRBJ1-6, with D unclear. The CDR3 has 14 amino acids. V lost 5 bases, J lost 10 bases, and 15 bases lay in between. CDR3 coding DNA: TGTGCCAGCAGTCCGGGCCCCTTCGGGTCACCCCTCCACTTT. This sequence encodes CASSPGPFGSPLHF.

The J gene is TRBJ1-2, the V gene TRBV6-2 or TRBV6-3, with 7 nucleotides matching TRBD1. The germline V gene has CDR1 MNHEY and CDR2 SVGEGT. The CDR3 length is 14 residues. The V and J ends lost 6 bases and 4 bases, in that order; junction bases with no gene match: 8. In nucleotides, the CDR3 is TGTGCCAGCAGGAATCCGGCAGGGGGCTATGGCTACACCTTC. Residues: CASRNPAGGYGYTF.

There are a few counts of this clonotype. This chain uses TRBV28 with TRBJ1-2; 9 bases are a match to TRBD1. In germline, CDR1 is MDHEN, CDR2 SYDVKM. CDR3 length equals 14 residues. V shed 6 bases, J shed 4 bases, and the junction held 6 bases outside the gene matches. The CDR3 loop reads CASRDRGQGYGYTF. The DNA for the CDR3 is TGTGCCAGCAGGGATAGGGGACAGGGCTATGGCTACACCTTC.

This clonotype was seen more than once but under ten times. The chain carries TRBV28 and TRBJ1-5; 8 nucleotides align to TRBD1. The germline V gene encodes CDR1 MDHEN and CDR2 SYDVKM. The CDR3 is made up of 15 amino acids. V trimming: 5 bases; J trimming: 3 bases; junction bases outside the gene matches: 6. The CDR3 nucleotides are TGTGCCAGCAGTCACCGGACAGGGACCAATCAGCCCCAGCATTTT. Translating gives CASSHRTGTNQPQHF.

This clonotype has just a few counts. The chain employs TRBV4-2 and TRBJ1-1, with D unresolved. With 4 bases removed from V and 3 bases from J, the gap between germline ends came to 12 bases. The germline V gene has CDR1 LGHNA and CDR2 YNFKEQ. The CDR3 loop spans 14 amino acids. CDR3 bases: TGTGCCAGCAGCCCAACGCGGGTGGACACTGAAGCTTTCTTT. Its translation: CASSPTRVDTEAFF.

The CDR3 sequence is CSSPGRTGMNQPQHF. The DNA for the CDR3 is TGCAGTTCCCCGGGGCGGACAGGAATGAATCAGCCCCAGCATTTT. The chain uses TRBV20-1 and TRBJ1-5; 7 bases line up with TRBD1. Trimming took 8 bases from V and 4 from J; bases not matched to a gene: 14. Per the germline V gene, CDR1 is DFQATT and CDR2 is SNEGSKA (reference sequence). The CDR3 spans 15 residues.

The chain joins TRBV5-1 to TRBJ2-7, with 11 bases lining up with TRBD1. V dropped 0 bases and J dropped 4; count of bases not matched to a gene: 9. Looked up from germline, CDR1 is SGHRS and CDR2 is YFSETQ. The CDR3 runs to 17 residues. CDR3 sequence: CASSLGTVGQGAYEQYF. CDR3 sequence (DNA): TGCGCCAGCAGCTTGGGAACCGTTGGACAGGGGGCTTACGAGCAGTACTTC.

Many counts were recorded for this clonotype. The DNA for the CDR3 is TGTGCCAGCAGCTTAAGCGTAGGGGGCGCAGGTGGGGCCAACGTCCTGACTTTC. It specifies CASSLSVGGAGGANVLTF. The rearrangement joins TRBV7-6 to TRBJ2-6; TRBD1 matches 7 bases. Germline trimming cut 2 bases from V and 3 bases from J; bases unmatched to any gene: 10. This CDR3 has 18 residues. Per germline, CDR1 SGHVS and CDR2 FNYEAQ.

This clonotype was seen only a few times. The chain couples TRBV4-3 to TRBJ1-1; a possible D gene is TRBD1 (5 bases). This CDR3 comprises 16 residues. Trimming cost V 6 bases and J 3 bases, with 20 bases left between them. In germline, CDR1 is LGHNA, CDR2 YSLEER. The CDR3 here is CASRPFVWGEDTEAFF. CDR3 nucleotide sequence: TGCGCCAGCAGACCCTTTGTTTGGGGGGAAGACACTGAAGCTTTCTTT.

A word on this clonotype: Germline is not matched at one junction end, which may reflect a read error. V gene TRBV7-7 combines with J gene TRBJ2-1; TRBD2 aligns across 8 bases. In germline, CDR1 is SSHAT, CDR2 FNYEAQ (reference sequence). CDR3 length: 16 residues. CDR3 in DNA: TGTGCTAGCAGCTCCGAAGTAGCGGGGAGTTGGAATGAGCAGTTCTTC. As protein: CASSSEVAGSWNEQFF. Combining the CDR3 with reference TRBV7-7 and TRBJ2-1 gives the whole variable domain GAGVSQSPRYKVTKRGQDVTLRCDPISSHATLYWYQQALGQGPEFLTYFNYEAQPDKSGLPSDRFSAERPEGSISTLTIQRTEQRDSAMYRCASSSEVAGSWNEQFFGPGTRLTVL.

This clonotype was counted many times. The chain combines TRBV12-3 or TRBV12-4 with TRBJ2-1; no reliable D call. The CDR3 has 15 amino acids. Trimming took 7 bases from V and 4 from J, leaving 17 bases between them. The CDR3 DNA reads TGTGCCAGCATCAACGAGCAACCCCGATACAATGAGCAGTTCTTC. This codes for CASINEQPRYNEQFF.

For the CDR3, the DNA is TGCGCCAGCAGCTTTTACAGGGGACCCACTGAAGCTTTCTTT. As protein: CASSFYRGPTEAFF. The chain recombines TRBV5-1 with TRBJ1-1; 7 bases line up with TRBD1. The V gene end was trimmed by 2 bases and the J gene end by 4 bases; junction bases not matched to a gene: 5. The CDR3 has 14 residues. Germline V gene sequence: CDR1 SGHRS, CDR2 YFSETQ.

This clonotype was detected many times. This chain connects TRBV7-8 to TRBJ1-1, with D possibly being TRBD1 (5 bases). The CDR3 is 14 amino acids. Germline CDR1 reads SGHVS; CDR2 reads FQNEAQ. Trimming took 1 base from V and 1 from J, leaving 7 bases between them. The CDR3 loop is CASSLEQENTEAFF. CDR3 nucleotides: TGTGCCAGCAGCTTAGAACAGGAGAACACTGAAGCTTTCTTT.

The chain joins TRBV5-5 to TRBJ1-4, with D maybe TRBD1 (5 bases). This CDR3 has 16 residues. CDR1 and CDR2 (germline): SGHKS, YYEKEE (reference sequence). Trimming left V 1 base short and J 5 bases short, with 15 bases between. DNA for the CDR3: TGTGCCAGCAGCTTGAGTTTAGGGGCCCGAAATGAAAAACTGTTTTTT. Translating it yields CASSLSLGARNEKLFF.

This clonotype appeared a few times. The chain combines TRBV5-1 with TRBJ1-6; the D gene is possibly TRBD1 (5 bases). V gave up 4 bases and J gave up 5 bases, with 13 bases separating them. Germline assignment: CDR1 SGHRS and CDR2 YFSETQ. There are 15 residues in the CDR3. CDR3 sequence: CASSDSSPNNSPLHF. The CDR3 region has the DNA TGCGCCAGCAGCGACAGCTCCCCAAATAATTCACCCCTCCACTTT.

The table lists this clonotype with a few counts. The chain links TRBV19 to TRBJ1-1; TRBD1 is a possible D gene (5 bases). Trimming pared 6 bases from V and 11 bases from J, leaving 16 bases between. The CDR3 runs to 12 residues. Germline values: CDR1 LNHDA, CDR2 SQIVND (reference sequence). CDR3 nucleotides: TGTGCCAGTAGCCAAAACCGCAGGGAGGCTTTCTTT. Protein product: CASSQNRREAFF.